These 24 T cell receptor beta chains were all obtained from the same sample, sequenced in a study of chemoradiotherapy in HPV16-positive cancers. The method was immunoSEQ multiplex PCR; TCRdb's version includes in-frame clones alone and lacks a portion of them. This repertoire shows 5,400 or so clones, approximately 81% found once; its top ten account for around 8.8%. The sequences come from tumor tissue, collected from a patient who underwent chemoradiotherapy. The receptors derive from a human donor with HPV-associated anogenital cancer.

For the CDR3, the DNA is TGTGCCAGCAGCCCAAGCTGGCTAGCGGGGGGGCAGGTAAACATTCAGTACTTC. It is translated as CASSPSWLAGGQVNIQYF. The chain couples TRBV11-2 to TRBJ2-4, with 12 positions matching TRBD2. Per germline, CDR1 SGHAT and CDR2 FQNNGV. CDR3 length: 18 amino acids. V was clipped by 5 bases and J by 6 bases; unmatched bases: 14.

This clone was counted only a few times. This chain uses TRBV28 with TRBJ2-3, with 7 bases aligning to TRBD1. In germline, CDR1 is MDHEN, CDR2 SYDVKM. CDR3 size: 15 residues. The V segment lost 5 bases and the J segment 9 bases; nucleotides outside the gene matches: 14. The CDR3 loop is CASSPLQGTGKTQYF. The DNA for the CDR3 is TGTGCCAGCAGTCCACTACAGGGGACGGGAAAAACGCAGTATTTT.

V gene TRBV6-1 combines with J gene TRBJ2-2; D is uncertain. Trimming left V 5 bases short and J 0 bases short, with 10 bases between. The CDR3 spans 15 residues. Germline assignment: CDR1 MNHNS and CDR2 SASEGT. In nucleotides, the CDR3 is TGTGCCAGCAGTCGAGGAGTAGCGAACACCGGGGAGCTGTTTTTT. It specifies CASSRGVANTGELFF.

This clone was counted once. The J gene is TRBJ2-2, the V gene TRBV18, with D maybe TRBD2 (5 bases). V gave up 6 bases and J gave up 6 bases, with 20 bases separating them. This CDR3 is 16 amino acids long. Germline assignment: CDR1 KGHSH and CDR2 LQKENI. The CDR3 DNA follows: TGTGCCAGCTCCCGGAGCAAGCAGGACTTCTCCGGGGAGCTGTTTTTT. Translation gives CASSRSKQDFSGELFF.

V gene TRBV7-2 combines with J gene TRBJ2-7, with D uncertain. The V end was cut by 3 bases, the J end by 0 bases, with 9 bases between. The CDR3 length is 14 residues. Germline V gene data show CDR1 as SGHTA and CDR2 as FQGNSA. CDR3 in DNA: TGTGCCAGCAGCTTGGGTCAGGACTCCTACGAGCAGTACGTC. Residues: CASSLGQDSYEQYV.

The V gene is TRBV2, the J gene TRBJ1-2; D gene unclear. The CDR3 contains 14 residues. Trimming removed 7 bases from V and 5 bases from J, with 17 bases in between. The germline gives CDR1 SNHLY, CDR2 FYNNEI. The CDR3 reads CASKSSGSSYGYTF. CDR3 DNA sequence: TGTGCCAGCAAATCCTCGGGGAGTTCGTATGGCTACACCTTC.

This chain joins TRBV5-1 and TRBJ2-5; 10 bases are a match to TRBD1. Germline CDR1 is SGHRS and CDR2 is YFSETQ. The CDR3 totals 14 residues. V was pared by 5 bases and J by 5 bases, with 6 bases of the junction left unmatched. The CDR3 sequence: CASSVGQGGETQYF. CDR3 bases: TGCGCCAGCAGTGTAGGACAGGGGGGGGAGACCCAGTACTTC.

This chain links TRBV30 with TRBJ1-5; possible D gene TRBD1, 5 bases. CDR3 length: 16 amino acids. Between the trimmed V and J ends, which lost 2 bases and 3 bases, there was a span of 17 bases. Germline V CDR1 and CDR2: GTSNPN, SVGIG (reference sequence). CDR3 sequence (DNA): TGTGCCTGGAGTACCCCGAGACAGTCGTACAATCAGCCCCAGCATTTT. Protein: CAWSTPRQSYNQPQHF.

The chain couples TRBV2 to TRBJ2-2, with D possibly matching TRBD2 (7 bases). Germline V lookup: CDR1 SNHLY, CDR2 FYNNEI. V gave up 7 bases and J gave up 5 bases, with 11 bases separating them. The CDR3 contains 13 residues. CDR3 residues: CASIGGGTGELFF. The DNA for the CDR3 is TGTGCCAGCATAGGGGGGGGAACCGGGGAGCTGTTTTTT.

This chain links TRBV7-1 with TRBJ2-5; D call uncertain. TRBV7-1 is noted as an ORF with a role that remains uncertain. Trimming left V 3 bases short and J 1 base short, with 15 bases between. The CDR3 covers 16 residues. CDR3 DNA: TGTGCCAGCAGCTCCTACTCCCAGGCTCGCCAAGAGACCCAGTACTTC. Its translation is CASSSYSQARQETQYF.

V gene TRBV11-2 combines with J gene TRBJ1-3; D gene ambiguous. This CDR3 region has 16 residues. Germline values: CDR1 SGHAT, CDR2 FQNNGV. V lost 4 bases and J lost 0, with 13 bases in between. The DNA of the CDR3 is TGTGCCAGCAGCTCAAGGGTCAGCTACTCTGGAAACACCATATATTTT. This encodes CASSSRVSYSGNTIYF.

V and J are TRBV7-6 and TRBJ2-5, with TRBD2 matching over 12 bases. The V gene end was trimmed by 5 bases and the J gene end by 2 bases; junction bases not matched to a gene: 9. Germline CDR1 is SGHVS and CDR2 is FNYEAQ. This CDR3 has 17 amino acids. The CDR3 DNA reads TGTGCCAGCAGCCCTAGCGGGGGGGCGGGGTTGCAAGAGACCCAGTACTTC. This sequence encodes CASSPSGGAGLQETQYF.

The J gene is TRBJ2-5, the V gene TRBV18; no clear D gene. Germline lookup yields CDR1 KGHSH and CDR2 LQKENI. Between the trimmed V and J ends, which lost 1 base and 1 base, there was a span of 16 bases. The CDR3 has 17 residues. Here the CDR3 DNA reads TGTGCCAGCTCACCACGGTCAAGTGCACTACTCCAAGAGACCCAGTACTTC. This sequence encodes CASSPRSSALLQETQYF.

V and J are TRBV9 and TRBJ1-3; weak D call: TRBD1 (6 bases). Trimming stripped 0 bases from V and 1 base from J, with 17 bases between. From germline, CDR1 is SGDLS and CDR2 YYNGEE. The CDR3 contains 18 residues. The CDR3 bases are TGTGCCAGCAGCGTAGATTCGGCAGGGGAACATTCTGGAAACACCATATATTTT. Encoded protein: CASSVDSAGEHSGNTIYF.

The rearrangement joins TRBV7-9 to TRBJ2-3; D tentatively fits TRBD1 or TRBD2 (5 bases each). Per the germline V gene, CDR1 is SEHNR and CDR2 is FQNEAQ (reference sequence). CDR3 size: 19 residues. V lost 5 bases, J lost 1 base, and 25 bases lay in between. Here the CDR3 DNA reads TGTGCCAGCAGCCGTACGGCTGGGGGACGCGCTGGGGGCACAGATACGCAGTATTTT. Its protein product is CASSRTAGGRAGGTDTQYF.

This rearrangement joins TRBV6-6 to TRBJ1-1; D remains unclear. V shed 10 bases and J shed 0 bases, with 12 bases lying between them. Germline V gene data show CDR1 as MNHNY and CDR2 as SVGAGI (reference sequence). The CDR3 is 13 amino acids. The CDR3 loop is CATSPQLNTEAFF. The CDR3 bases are TGTGCCACCTCTCCCCAGTTGAACACTGAAGCTTTCTTT.

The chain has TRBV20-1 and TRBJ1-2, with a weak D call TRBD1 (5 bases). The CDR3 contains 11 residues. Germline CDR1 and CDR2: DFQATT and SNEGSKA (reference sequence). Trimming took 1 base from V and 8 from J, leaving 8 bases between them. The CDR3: CSARVGDGYTF. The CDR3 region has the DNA TGCAGTGCTAGAGTTGGGGACGGCTACACCTTC.

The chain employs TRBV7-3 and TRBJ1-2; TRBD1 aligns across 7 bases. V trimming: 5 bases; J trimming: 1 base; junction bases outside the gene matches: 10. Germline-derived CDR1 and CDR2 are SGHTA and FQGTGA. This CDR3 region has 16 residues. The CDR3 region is CASSLHGQADNYGYTF. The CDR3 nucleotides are TGTGCCAGCAGCCTCCACGGACAGGCAGATAACTATGGCTACACCTTC.

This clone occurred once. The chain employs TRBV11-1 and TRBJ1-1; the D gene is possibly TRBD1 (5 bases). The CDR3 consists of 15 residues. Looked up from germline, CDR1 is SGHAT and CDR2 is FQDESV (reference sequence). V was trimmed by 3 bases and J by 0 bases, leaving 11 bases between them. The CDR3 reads CASSFERGLNTEAFF. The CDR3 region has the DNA TGTGCCAGCAGCTTTGAAAGGGGACTGAACACTGAAGCTTTCTTT.

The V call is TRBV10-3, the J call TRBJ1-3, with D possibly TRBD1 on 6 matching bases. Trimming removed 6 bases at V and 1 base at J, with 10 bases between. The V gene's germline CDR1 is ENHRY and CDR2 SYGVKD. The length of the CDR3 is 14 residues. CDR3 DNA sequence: TGTGCCATCAGGCTAGGGGGATCTGGAAACACCATATATTTT. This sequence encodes CAIRLGGSGNTIYF.

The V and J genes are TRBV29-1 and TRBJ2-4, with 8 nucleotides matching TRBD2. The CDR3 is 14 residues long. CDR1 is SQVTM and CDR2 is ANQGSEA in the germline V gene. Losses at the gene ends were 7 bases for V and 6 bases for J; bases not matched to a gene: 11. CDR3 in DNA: TGCAGCGCTGGGACTAGTGGGGCAGGAAACATTCAGTACTTC. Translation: CSAGTSGAGNIQYF.

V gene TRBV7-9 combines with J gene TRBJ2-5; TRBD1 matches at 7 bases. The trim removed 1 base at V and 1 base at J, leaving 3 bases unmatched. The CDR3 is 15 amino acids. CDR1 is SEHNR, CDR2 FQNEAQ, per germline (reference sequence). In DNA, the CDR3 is TGTGCCAGCAGCTTAGAGGGGGCGGTCCAAGAGACCCAGTACTTC. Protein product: CASSLEGAVQETQYF.

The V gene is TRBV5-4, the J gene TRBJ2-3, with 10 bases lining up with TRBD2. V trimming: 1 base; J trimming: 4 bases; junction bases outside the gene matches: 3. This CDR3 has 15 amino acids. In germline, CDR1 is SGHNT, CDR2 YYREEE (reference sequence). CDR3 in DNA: TGTGCCAGCAGCTTGCTTAGCGGGGGGCCAGATACGCAGTATTTT. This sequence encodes CASSLLSGGPDTQYF.

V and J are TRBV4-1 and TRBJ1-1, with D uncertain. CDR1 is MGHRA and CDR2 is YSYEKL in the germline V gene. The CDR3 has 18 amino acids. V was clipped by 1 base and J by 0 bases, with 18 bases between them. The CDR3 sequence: CASSQGPYRVSMNTEAFF. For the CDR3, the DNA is TGCGCCAGCAGCCAAGGACCTTACCGGGTAAGCATGAACACTGAAGCTTTCTTT.